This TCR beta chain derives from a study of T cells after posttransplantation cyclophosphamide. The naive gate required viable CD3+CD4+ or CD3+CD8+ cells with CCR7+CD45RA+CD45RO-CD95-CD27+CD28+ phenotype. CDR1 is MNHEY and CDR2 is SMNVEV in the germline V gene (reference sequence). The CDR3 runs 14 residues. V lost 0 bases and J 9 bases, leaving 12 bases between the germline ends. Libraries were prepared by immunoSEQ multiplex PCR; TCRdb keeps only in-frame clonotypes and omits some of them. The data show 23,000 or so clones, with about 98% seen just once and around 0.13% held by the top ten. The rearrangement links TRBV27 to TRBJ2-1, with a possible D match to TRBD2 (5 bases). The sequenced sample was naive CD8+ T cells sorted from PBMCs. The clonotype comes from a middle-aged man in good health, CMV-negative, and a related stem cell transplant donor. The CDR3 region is CASSLSLRATEQFF. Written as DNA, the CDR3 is TGTGCCAGCAGTTTATCGCTGAGGGCAACTGAGCAGTTCTTC.